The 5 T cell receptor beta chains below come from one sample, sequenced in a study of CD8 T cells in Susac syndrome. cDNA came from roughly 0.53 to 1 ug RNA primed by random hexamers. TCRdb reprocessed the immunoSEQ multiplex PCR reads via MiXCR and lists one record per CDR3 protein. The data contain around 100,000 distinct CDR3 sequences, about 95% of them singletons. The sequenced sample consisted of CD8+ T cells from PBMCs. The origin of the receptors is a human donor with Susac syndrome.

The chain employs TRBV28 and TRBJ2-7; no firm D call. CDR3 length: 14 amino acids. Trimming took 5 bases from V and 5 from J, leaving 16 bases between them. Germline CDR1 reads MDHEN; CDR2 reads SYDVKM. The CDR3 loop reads CASSQRVLGNEQYF. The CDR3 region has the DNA TGTGCCAGCAGTCAACGGGTTTTGGGGAACGAGCAGTACTTC.

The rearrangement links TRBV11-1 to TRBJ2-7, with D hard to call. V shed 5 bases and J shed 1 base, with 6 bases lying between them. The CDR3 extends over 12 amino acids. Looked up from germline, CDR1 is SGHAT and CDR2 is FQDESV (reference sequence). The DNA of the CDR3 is TGTGCCAGCAGCGCGACGTCCTACGAGCAGTACTTC. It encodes CASSATSYEQYF.

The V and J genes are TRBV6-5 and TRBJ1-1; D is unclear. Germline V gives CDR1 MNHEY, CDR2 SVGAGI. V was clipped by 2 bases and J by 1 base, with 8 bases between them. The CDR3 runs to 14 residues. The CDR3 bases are TGTGCCAGCAGTTACGGGCAGCGGAACACTGAAGCTTTCTTT. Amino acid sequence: CASSYGQRNTEAFF.

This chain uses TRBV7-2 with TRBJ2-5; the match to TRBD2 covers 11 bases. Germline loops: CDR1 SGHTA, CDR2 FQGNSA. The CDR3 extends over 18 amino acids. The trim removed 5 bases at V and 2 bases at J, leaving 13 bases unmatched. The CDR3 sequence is CASSPTGTSGGLQETQYF. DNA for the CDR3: TGTGCCAGCAGCCCTACTGGGACTAGCGGAGGTCTTCAAGAGACCCAGTACTTC. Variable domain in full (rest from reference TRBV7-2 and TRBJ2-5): GAGVSQSPSNKVTEKGKDVELRCDPISGHTALYWYRQSLGQGLEFLIYFQGNSAPDKSGLPSDRFSAERTGGSVSTLTIQRTQQEDSAVYLCASSPTGTSGGLQETQYFGPGTRLLVL.

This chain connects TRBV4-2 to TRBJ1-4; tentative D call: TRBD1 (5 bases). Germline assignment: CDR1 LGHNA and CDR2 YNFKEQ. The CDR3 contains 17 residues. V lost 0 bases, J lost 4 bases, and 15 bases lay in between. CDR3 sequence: CASSQEGSTDNNEKLFF. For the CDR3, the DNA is TGTGCCAGCAGCCAAGAAGGTTCGACAGACAATAATGAAAAACTGTTTTTT.